The rows below give T cell receptor beta chains drawn from one sample of a study of identical twins. TCRdb ran MiXCR on the 5' RACE reads and lists one entry per CDR3 protein. The data hold 200,000 to 250,000 distinct CDR3 sequences, with 6% to 8.5% observed a single time. A further study also used this sample, focusing on yellow fever vaccine responses in identical twins.

The specimen was CD8+ T cells sorted from blood. These receptors came from a young woman in good health. CDR3s include the opening cysteine and the closing phenylalanine or tryptophan. The order of the fields is V gene, clone size, D gene, J gene, CDR3 DNA, CDR3 protein. The D gene is left open where the match is weak. Rows may omit the clone size; those that give it use once, few, many or a size class.

>TRBV6-1|NA|NA|TRBJ2-3
TGTGCCAGCAGTCAAGTTCCCTCCTATAACTCGGGGAACACAGATACGCAGTATTTT
CASSQVPSYNSGNTDTQYF
>TRBV3-1|NA|TRBD2|TRBJ2-1
TGTGTGGCGGGGGGGCCCGAGTTGTCCTACAATGAGCAGTTCTTC
CVAGGPELSYNEQFF
>TRBV5-1|NA|TRBD2|TRBJ2-5
TGCGCCAGCAGCGTACCTAGCGGGGGGGTCGGAGAGACCCAGTACTTC
CASSVPSGGVGETQYF
>TRBV5-1|many|NA|TRBJ2-2
TGCGCCAGCAGCTTTTCGAGGAGCTCCGGGGAGCTGTTTTTT
CASSFSRSSGELFF
>TRBV11-2|many|NA|TRBJ2-3
TGTGCCAGCAGCTTAGAATCCTCGGGGAGCTTACTGGATACGCAGTATTTT
CASSLESSGSLLDTQYF
>TRBV7-9|few|TRBD2|TRBJ2-1
TGTGCCAGCCCCCGGCTAGCGGGGGACTACAATGAGCAGTTCTTC
CASPRLAGDYNEQFF
>TRBV9|few|NA|TRBJ2-5
TGTGCCAGCAGCCCCCCCGGGACACAAGAGACCCAGTACTTC
CASSPPGTQETQYF
>TRBV28|many|NA|TRBJ2-1
TGTGCCAGTACACTGGGGAATGAGCAGTTCTTC
CASTLGNEQFF
>TRBV27|few|TRBD2|TRBJ2-2
TGTGCCAGCATCTCCAGCGGGAGTAGCACCGGGGAGCTGTTTTTT
CASISSGSSTGELFF
>TRBV10-1|few|NA|TRBJ2-7
TGCGCCAGCAGTGAGGGGTGGCACGAGCAGTACTTC
CASSEGWHEQYF
>TRBV6-1|NA|TRBD2|TRBJ2-3
TGTGCCAGCACGGGACTAGCGGGATTAGATACGCAGTATTTT
CASTGLAGLDTQYF
>TRBV7-2|many|TRBD2|TRBJ2-1
TGTGCCAGCAGCTTAGTATTAGCGGGAGAACAGTTCTTC
CASSLVLAGEQFF
>TRBV3-1|many|TRBD2|TRBJ2-2
TGTGCCAGCAGCCAAGTCCCTAGCGGGAATAGGGAGCTGTTTTTT
CASSQVPSGNRELFF
>TRBV19|NA|NA|TRBJ2-1
TGTGCCAGTACCCCTGAGTCGGCAGGGGCATTAAATGAGCAGTTCTTC
CASTPESAGALNEQFF
>TRBV5-1|many|TRBD1|TRBJ2-3
TGCGCCAGCAGCTTGACAGGGGCTCGCACAGATACGCAGTATTTT
CASSLTGARTDTQYF
>TRBV27|many|TRBD2|TRBJ2-1
TGTGCCAGCAGTTTATATATGCTAGCGGGAGGAAATGAGCAGTTCTTC
CASSLYMLAGGNEQFF
>TRBV9|NA|NA|TRBJ1-2
TGTGCCAGCAGCGTAGATTGGACCCCGGCACTAGGCTATGGCTACACCTTC
CASSVDWTPALGYGYTF
>TRBV28|NA|NA|TRBJ2-5
TGTGCCAGCAGTGGGGGCGGGCAGACAGACTTACAAGAGACCCAGTACTTC
CASSGGGQTDLQETQYF
>TRBV20-1|NA|TRBD1|TRBJ2-5
TGCAGTGCTAGGTGGACAGGGAAATACGAAGAGACCCAGTACTTC
CSARWTGKYEETQYF
>TRBV19|few|NA|TRBJ2-1
TGTGCCAGTAGTCTACAGGAGGTTGACTACAATGAGCAGTTCTTC
CASSLQEVDYNEQFF
>TRBV2|many|TRBD2|TRBJ2-2
TGTGCCAGCAGACGGACTAGCGGGGGGGTGAACACCGGGGAGCTGTTTTTT
CASRRTSGGVNTGELFF
>TRBV10-3|many|TRBD1|TRBJ2-1
TGTGCCATCAGTGAGATTTTCAGGACAGGCCACAATGAGCAGTTCTTC
CAISEIFRTGHNEQFF
>TRBV6-5|few|NA|TRBJ1-5
TGTGCCAGCAGTTCCGCTGGGAGTAGTCAGCCCCAGCATTTT
CASSSAGSSQPQHF
>TRBV20-1|many|NA|TRBJ1-6
TGCAGTGCTAGAGATCATCGCACCTCCTATAATTCACCCCTCCACTTT
CSARDHRTSYNSPLHF
>TRBV5-5|few|TRBD1|TRBJ2-3
TGTGCCAGCAGCTACTCAGGGGGCCCAGATACGCAGTATTTT
CASSYSGGPDTQYF
>TRBV29-1|many|NA|TRBJ1-2
TGCAGCGTTGTTGGGACGGATAAGGGTGGCTACACCTTC
CSVVGTDKGGYTF
>TRBV12-3/TRBV12-4|NA|NA|TRBJ1-1
TGTGCCAGCAGTTTAGGGGTACAAGTTGAAGCTTTCTTT
CASSLGVQVEAFF
>TRBV7-9|many|TRBD2|TRBJ2-1
TGTGCCAGCAGCTCAGAGCGGGAGCGTAATAATGAGCAGTTCTTC
CASSSERERNNEQFF
>TRBV28|few|NA|TRBJ2-5
TGTGCCAGCAGTTTCGGCAGGGGTGGAAACCAGTACTTC
CASSFGRGGNQYF
>TRBV12-3/TRBV12-4|many|TRBD1|TRBJ2-1
TGTGCCAGCAGTTTAACCGGGACAGCCTACAATGAGCAGTTCTTC
CASSLTGTAYNEQFF
>TRBV7-9|NA|TRBD1|TRBJ2-7
TGTGCCAGCAGCTCAGACGGGACAGGGCGACACGAGCAGTACTTC
CASSSDGTGRHEQYF
>TRBV28|NA|NA|TRBJ2-1
TGTGCCAGCAGTTTAGGGGATTTGGGGGCTGGTTTGGATGAGCAGTTCTTC
CASSLGDLGAGLDEQFF
>TRBV14|few|NA|TRBJ2-7
TGTGCCAGCAGCCAAGTGTCTAGCGTGCTCTACGAGCAGTACTTC
CASSQVSSVLYEQYF
>TRBV4-2|NA|TRBD1|TRBJ1-4
TGTGCCAGCAGCCAGCTCGGGACAGCTAATGAAAAACTGTTTTTT
CASSQLGTANEKLFF
>TRBV7-9|few|NA|TRBJ2-7
TGTGCCAGCAGTCACGGGGACCACGAGCAGTACTTC
CASSHGDHEQYF
>TRBV27|few|TRBD1|TRBJ1-2
TGTGCCAGCAGCCCAGGGGGCCCTTACTATGGCTACACCTTC
CASSPGGPYYGYTF
>TRBV19|few|NA|TRBJ2-1
TGTGCCAGTAGTATAGGCACAGTACAGGGTGAGCAGTTCTTC
CASSIGTVQGEQFF
>TRBV7-8|NA|NA|TRBJ2-6
TGTGCCAGCAGCTTAGCGCGGCTGACCGGGGCCAACGTCCTGACTTTC
CASSLARLTGANVLTF
>TRBV14|few|NA|TRBJ2-5
TGTGCCAGCAGCCAAGAGCAGGTCGCCAGAAGTCACGAAGAGACCCAGTACTTC
CASSQEQVARSHEETQYF
>TRBV24-1|few|NA|TRBJ2-3
TGTGCCACCAGTGATCACCTCGGACAGACAGATACGCAGTATTTT
CATSDHLGQTDTQYF
>TRBV7-9|NA|NA|TRBJ1-4
TGTGCCAGCAGCCTTGGATTAGAGCGGGAAAAACTGTTTTTT
CASSLGLEREKLFF
>TRBV28|few|NA|TRBJ1-2
TGTGCCAGCACCAGGAATGGGGTGCTAGGGAACTATGGCTACACCTTC
CASTRNGVLGNYGYTF
>TRBV2|few|NA|TRBJ2-1
TGTGCCAGCAGTGAATTGGGATACGAGAGCTCCTACAATGAGCAGTTCTTC
CASSELGYESSYNEQFF
>TRBV12-3/TRBV12-4|NA|TRBD2|TRBJ2-5
TGTGCCAGCAGTTGGGGACTAGCGGGGGGATTGCAAGAGACCCAGTACTTC
CASSWGLAGGLQETQYF
>TRBV29-1|many|TRBD1|TRBJ2-1
TGCAGCGCCACAGGGGTTTACAATGAGCAGTTCTTC
CSATGVYNEQFF
>TRBV7-8|few|TRBD2|TRBJ2-1
TGTGCCAGCAGCTTAGTGCAGTCCGGGAGGGGGGGCAATGAGCAGTTCTTC
CASSLVQSGRGGNEQFF
>TRBV7-9|many|NA|TRBJ1-2
TGTGCCAGCAGCTTAGGAGGGGGCTATGGCTACACCTTC
CASSLGGGYGYTF
>TRBV4-1|few|TRBD2|TRBJ2-1
TGCGCCAGCAGCCAAGAGCTAGCGGGGGGGCGGAGTGAGCAGTTCTTC
CASSQELAGGRSEQFF
>TRBV12-3/TRBV12-4|NA|TRBD2|TRBJ2-5
TGTGCCAGCAGCCCCTCTTCTAGCGGTCCCCAAGAGACCCAGTACTTC
CASSPSSSGPQETQYF
>TRBV24-1|few|TRBD1|TRBJ2-2
TGTGCCACCAGTGGAGAGGGACAGACGAACACCGGGGAGCTGTTTTTT
CATSGEGQTNTGELFF
>TRBV7-9|few|NA|TRBJ2-7
TGTGCCAGCAGCTTAGGGGACCTGGAGAACTACGAGCAGTACTTC
CASSLGDLENYEQYF
>TRBV9|few|NA|TRBJ2-2
TGTGCCAGCAGCCATTCCCGCGGGACTCCGAACACCGGGGAGCTGTTTTTT
CASSHSRGTPNTGELFF
>TRBV7-8|many|TRBD2|TRBJ2-1
TGTGCCAGCAGCTACGGGACTAGTGGGAACAATGAGCAGTTCTTC
CASSYGTSGNNEQFF
>TRBV28|many|NA|TRBJ2-7
TGTGCCAGCAGTTTAAATGTCGTGAGCACCTACGAGCAGTACTTC
CASSLNVVSTYEQYF
>TRBV27|NA|NA|TRBJ2-4
TGTGCCAGCAGTTTAAAGGGGCTAAACATTCAGTACTTC
CASSLKGLNIQYF